Below, one TCR beta chain is given with its context. V was shortened by 1 base and J by 4 bases, with 19 bases between the two germline ends. The germline V gene has CDR1 LNHDA and CDR2 SQIVND (reference sequence). The CDR3 extends over 17 amino acids. The source of the sample is a study of cytomegalovirus exposure and HLA in healthy donors. The PCR made use of 60 Vbeta and 13 Jbeta primers. Sequenced by immunoSEQ multiplex PCR; TCRdb stores in-frame clones only, minus some. The table has 150,000 to 200,000 clones, 75% to 85% seen once. V gene TRBV19 combines with J gene TRBJ1-1; D might be TRBD1 (6 bases). Sequenced input: PBMCs. The sequence was collected from a woman between 45 and 65 years old in good health and CMV-seronegative. The CDR3 here is CASSIVLGQRRVTEAFF. As DNA, the CDR3 is TGTGCCAGTAGTATAGTTCTGGGACAACGAAGGGTCACTGAAGCTTTCTTT. Using reference TRBV19 and TRBJ1-1 for the parts outside the CDR3, the full variable domain is DGGITQSPKYLFRKEGQNVTLSCEQNLNHDAMYWYRQDPGQGLRLIYYSQIVNDFQKGDIAEGYSVSREKKESFPLTVTSAQKNPTAFYLCASSIVLGQRRVTEAFFGQGTRLTVV.